This TCR beta chain was identified in a study of blood T cells in healthy people across ages. Overall study findings and caveats: The unsorted PBMCs prevented any conclusive comparison of naive versus antigen-experienced cells.

This clonotype has a count of ten or more. What it recognizes is unknown. A sample-barcoded 5' primer and a J-beta primer mix were used in a second PCR of roughly 7 to 12 cycles. TCRdb fed the 5' RACE reads into MiXCR, producing one record per CDR3 protein. The data contain 500,000 to 600,000 distinct CDR3 sequences, roughly 28% of them singletons. Germline V gene sequence: CDR1 LGHNA, CDR2 YSLEER. CDR3 length: 18 residues. The V gene end was trimmed by 0 bases and the J gene end by 7 bases; junction bases not matched to a gene: 10. The gene calls are TRBV4-3 and TRBJ2-1; TRBD2 aligns across 12 bases. The source is a woman in her seventies in good health. Sample: blood. The CDR3 DNA reads TGCGCCAGCAGCCAAGATTCGGCTAGCGGGGGGGCCTTTAATGAGCAGTTCTTC. Its translation: CASSQDSASGGAFNEQFF.